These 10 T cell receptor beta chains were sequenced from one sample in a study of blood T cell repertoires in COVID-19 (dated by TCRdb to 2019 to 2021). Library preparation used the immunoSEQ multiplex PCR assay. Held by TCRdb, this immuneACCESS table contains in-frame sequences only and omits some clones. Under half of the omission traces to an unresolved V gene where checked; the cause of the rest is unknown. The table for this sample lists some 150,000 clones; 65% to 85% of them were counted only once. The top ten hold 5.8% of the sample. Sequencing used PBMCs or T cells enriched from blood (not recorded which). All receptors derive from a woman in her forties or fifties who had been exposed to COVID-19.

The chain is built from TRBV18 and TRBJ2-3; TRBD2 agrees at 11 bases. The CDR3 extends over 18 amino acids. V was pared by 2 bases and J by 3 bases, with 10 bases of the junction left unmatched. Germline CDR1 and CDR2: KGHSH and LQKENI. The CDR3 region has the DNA TGTGCCAGCTCACCAGCTACGCAACTAGCGGGGGTGACAGATACGCAGTATTTT. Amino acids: CASSPATQLAGVTDTQYF. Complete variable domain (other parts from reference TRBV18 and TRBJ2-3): NAGVMQNPRHLVRRRGQEARLRCSPMKGHSHVYWYRQLPEEGLKFMVYLQKENIIDESGMPKERFSAEFPKEGPSILRIQQVVRGDSAAYFCASSPATQLAGVTDTQYFGPGTRLTVL.

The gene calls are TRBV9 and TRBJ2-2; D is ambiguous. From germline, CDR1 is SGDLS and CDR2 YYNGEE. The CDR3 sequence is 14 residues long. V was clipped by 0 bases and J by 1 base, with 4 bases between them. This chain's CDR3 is CASSVVQNTGELFF. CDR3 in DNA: TGTGCCAGCAGCGTAGTCCAGAACACCGGGGAGCTGTTTTTT.

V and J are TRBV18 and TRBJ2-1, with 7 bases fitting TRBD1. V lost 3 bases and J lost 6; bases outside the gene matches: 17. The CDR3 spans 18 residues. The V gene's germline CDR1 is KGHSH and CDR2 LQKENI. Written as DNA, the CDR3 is TGTGCCAGCTCACCCCAGCCCCCCCTTACAGGGGCAGGCAATGAGCAGTTCTTC. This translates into CASSPQPPLTGAGNEQFF. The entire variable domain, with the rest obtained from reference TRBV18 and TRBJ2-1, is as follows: NAGVMQNPRHLVRRRGQEARLRCSPMKGHSHVYWYRQLPEEGLKFMVYLQKENIIDESGMPKERFSAEFPKEGPSILRIQQVVRGDSAAYFCASSPQPPLTGAGNEQFFGPGTRLTVL.

DNA of the CDR3: TGTGCCAGCAGCCGGACAGGGGGTCTAGCGGGAGGTGTGTACGAGCAGTACTTC. Translating gives CASSRTGGLAGGVYEQYF. This chain uses TRBV7-6 with TRBJ2-7; TRBD2 might be the D (11 bases). The CDR3 has 18 residues. Germline V gives CDR1 SGHVS, CDR2 FNYEAQ. V was pared by 5 bases and J by 4 bases, with 27 bases between.

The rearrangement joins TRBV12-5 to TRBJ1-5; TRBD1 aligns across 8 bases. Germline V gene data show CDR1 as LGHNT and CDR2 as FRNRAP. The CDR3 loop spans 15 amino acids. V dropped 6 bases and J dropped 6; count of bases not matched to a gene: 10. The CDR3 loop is CASGLSGQGGQPQHF. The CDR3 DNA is TGTGCTAGTGGCCTCTCCGGACAGGGAGGTCAGCCCCAGCATTTT.

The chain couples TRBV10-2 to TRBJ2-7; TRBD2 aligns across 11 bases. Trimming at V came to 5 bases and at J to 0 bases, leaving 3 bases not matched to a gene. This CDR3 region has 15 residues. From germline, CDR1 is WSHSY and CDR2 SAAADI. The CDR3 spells CASSWTSGLSYEQYF. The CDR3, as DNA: TGCGCCAGCAGTTGGACTAGCGGGCTCTCCTACGAGCAGTACTTC.

The CDR3 coding sequence is TGTGCCAGCAGCGTAGAGACAGGGGGAAATTCACCCCTCCACTTT. Translating it yields CASSVETGGNSPLHF. The chain couples TRBV9 to TRBJ1-6; 9 bases align to TRBD1. Germline CDR1 is SGDLS and CDR2 is YYNGEE. Trimming took 0 bases from V and 7 from J; bases not matched to a gene: 2. This CDR3 has 15 residues.

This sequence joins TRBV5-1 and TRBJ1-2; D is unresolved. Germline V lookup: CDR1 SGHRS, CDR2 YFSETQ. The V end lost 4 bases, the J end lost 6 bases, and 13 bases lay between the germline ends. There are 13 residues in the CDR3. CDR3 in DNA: TGCGCCAGCAGCGGGTTAGGGAGGGATGGCTACACCTTC. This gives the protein CASSGLGRDGYTF. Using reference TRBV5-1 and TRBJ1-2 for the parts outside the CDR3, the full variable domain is KAGVTQTPRYLIKTRGQQVTLSCSPISGHRSVSWYQQTPGQGLQFLFEYFSETQRNKGNFPGRFSGRQFSNSRSEMNVSTLELGDSALYLCASSGLGRDGYTFGSGTRLTVV.

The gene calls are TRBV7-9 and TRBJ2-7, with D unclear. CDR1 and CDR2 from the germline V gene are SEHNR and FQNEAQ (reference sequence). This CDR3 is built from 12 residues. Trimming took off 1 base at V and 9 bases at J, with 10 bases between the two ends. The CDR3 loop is CASSLETPRQYF. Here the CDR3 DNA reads TGTGCCAGCAGCTTAGAAACACCTCGGCAGTACTTC.

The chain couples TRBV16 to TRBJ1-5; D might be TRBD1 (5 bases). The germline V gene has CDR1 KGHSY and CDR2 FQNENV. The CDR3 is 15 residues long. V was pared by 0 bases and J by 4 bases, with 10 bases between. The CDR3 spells CASSQSPGGNQPQHF. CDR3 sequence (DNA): TGTGCCAGCAGCCAATCCCCCGGGGGGAATCAGCCCCAGCATTTT. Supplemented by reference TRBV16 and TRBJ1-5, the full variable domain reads GEEVAQTPKHLVRGEGQKAKLYCAPIKGHSYVFWYQQVLKNEFKFLISFQNENVFDETGMPKERFSAKCLPNSPCSLEIQATKLEDSAVYFCASSQSPGGNQPQHFGDGTRLSIL.